This record covers a single TCR beta chain. Its antigen remains unknown. This sample's time point: blood 2 weeks post-SBRT. Treatment in this sample: 15 Gy SBRT to primary tumor, nephrectomy 4 weeks later. After SBRT, blood was collected at 2 and 4 weeks, plus baseline. This sample was taken from a study of radiation and T cells in renal cell carcinoma. Study in general: Nephrectomy followed 15 Gy stereotactic body radiation by 4 weeks. Study conclusions and caveats: In blood, top tumor clones expanded by 2 weeks, shrinking by 4. No pretreatment tumor biopsies were available for baseline clonotypes.

Generated by immunoSEQ multiplex PCR, the TCRdb table keeps only in-frame clones and is missing some. The sample has around 86,000 clones, roughly 85% seen once; the top ten hold 20% to 25%. CDR3 size: 16 residues. V shed 1 base and J 2 bases; nucleotides not matched to a gene: 6. CDR1 and CDR2 from the germline V gene are SNHLY and FYNNEI. The clonotype was recovered from a woman between 45 and 65 years old with renal cell carcinoma. The source was blood, collected from a patient whose treatment included radiotherapy and nephrectomy. The chain employs TRBV2 and TRBJ2-3; 7 bases align to TRBD2. As DNA, the CDR3 is TGTGCCAGCAGTGAAGGATCCGGGACTAACACAGATACGCAGTATTTT. It encodes CASSEGSGTNTDTQYF.